A single sample is the source of the 27 T cell receptor beta chains below, sequenced in a study of cytomegalovirus exposure and HLA in healthy donors. Vbeta (60) and Jbeta (13) primers were used in the PCR. The table came from immunoSEQ multiplex PCR; TCRdb's copy has only in-frame clones and leaves some out. The sample lists roughly 150,000 clones; about four fifths were seen once. Sequencing used PBMCs. These receptors all come from a man aged 50 to 60 in good health and CMV-seropositive.

The J gene is TRBJ2-5, the V gene TRBV5-1; D is possibly TRBD1 (6 bases). V dropped 4 bases and J dropped 5 bases, with 18 bases sitting between them. The CDR3 loop spans 15 amino acids. Looked up from germline, CDR1 is SGHRS and CDR2 is YFSETQ. CDR3 sequence reads: CASSIAQGSEETQYF. The DNA of the CDR3 is TGCGCCAGCAGCATTGCACAGGGATCGGAGGAGACCCAGTACTTC.

The CDR3 sequence: CASSDDSYEQYF. The CDR3 DNA follows: TGTGCCAGCAGCGATGACAGCTACGAGCAGTACTTC. The gene calls are TRBV2 and TRBJ2-7, with D tentatively TRBD1 (5 bases). The ends were cut back, 6 bases at V and 3 bases at J, with 9 bases in the middle. The CDR3 length is 12 residues. Germline V gene lookup returns CDR1 SNHLY and CDR2 FYNNEI.

The chain has TRBV19 and TRBJ1-3; D is unresolved. The CDR3 extends over 14 amino acids. V dropped 7 bases and J dropped 2 bases, with 12 bases sitting between them. Germline CDR1 is LNHDA and CDR2 is SQIVND (reference sequence). CDR3 DNA sequence: TGTGCCAGTACCATGACATTCCCTGGAAACACCATATATTTT. Protein: CASTMTFPGNTIYF.

CDR3 region: CASRKTRGMYTEAFF. The DNA for the CDR3 is TGCGCCAGCAGAAAGACTCGGGGGATGTACACTGAAGCTTTCTTT. The V gene is TRBV5-1, the J gene TRBJ1-1, with D perhaps TRBD1 (5 bases). Germline V gene lookup returns CDR1 SGHRS and CDR2 YFSETQ. Trimming left V 5 bases short and J 3 bases short, with 17 bases between. The CDR3 is 15 amino acids.

This chain uses TRBV5-6 with TRBJ2-7; the match to TRBD1 covers 8 bases. The length of the CDR3 is 15 residues. Germline-derived CDR1 and CDR2 are SGHDT and YYEEEE. V was pared by 3 bases and J by 1 base, with 6 bases of the junction left unmatched. CDR3 residues: CASSWSGQASYEQYF. Here the CDR3 DNA reads TGTGCCAGCAGCTGGTCGGGACAGGCTTCCTACGAGCAGTACTTC. Using reference TRBV5-6 and TRBJ2-7 for the parts outside the CDR3, the full variable domain is DAGVTQSPTHLIKTRGQQVTLRCSPKSGHDTVSWYQQALGQGPQFIFQYYEEEERQRGNFPDRFSGHQFPNYSSELNVNALLLGDSALYLCASSWSGQASYEQYFGPGTRLTVT.

The chain recombines TRBV27 with TRBJ2-1; 10 bases match TRBD2. The CDR3 has 15 amino acids. V shed 5 bases, J shed 3 bases, and the junction held 4 bases outside the gene matches. Germline CDR1 and CDR2: MNHEY and SMNVEV (reference sequence). CDR3 DNA: TGTGCCAGCAGTCCACTAGCGGGGCACTACAATGAGCAGTTCTTC. As protein: CASSPLAGHYNEQFF.

The J gene is TRBJ2-7, the V gene TRBV7-9; TRBD2 aligns across 8 bases. J was trimmed by 6 bases and V by 1 base; bases with no gene match: 8. The CDR3 runs 15 residues. The germline CDR1 and CDR2 sequences are SEHNR and FQNEAQ (reference sequence). In nucleotides, the CDR3 is TGTGCCAGCAGCTTAGAGGGACTAGTCGGCCCCGAGCAGTACTTC. Translated, it gives CASSLEGLVGPEQYF. Full variable domain (missing parts from reference TRBV7-9 and TRBJ2-7): DTGVSQNPRHKITKRGQNVTFRCDPISEHNRLYWYRQTLGQGPEFLTYFQNEAQLEKSRLLSDRFSAERPKGSFSTLEIQRTEQGDSAMYLCASSLEGLVGPEQYFGPGTRLTVT.

This clone was found a few times. The rearrangement uses TRBV4-1 and TRBJ2-5; 7 nucleotides match TRBD1. Unmatched junction bases numbered 2, after V lost 4 bases and J lost 3 bases. This CDR3 comprises 13 residues. Germline CDR1 is MGHRA and CDR2 is YSYEKL. The CDR3 DNA follows: TGCGCCAGCAGCCGCACAGGGGAAGAGACCCAGTACTTC. The encoded protein is CASSRTGEETQYF.

The chain carries TRBV28 and TRBJ2-2, with D possibly TRBD1 on 6 matching bases. V was shortened by 2 bases and J by 0 bases, with 10 bases between the two germline ends. CDR3 length equals 16 residues. The germline V gene encodes CDR1 MDHEN and CDR2 SYDVKM. The CDR3 coding sequence is TGTGCCAGCAGTTTACGAGGACAGCCGAACACCGGGGAGCTGTTTTTT. It translates to CASSLRGQPNTGELFF.

V usage is TRBV6-1 and J usage is TRBJ1-5, with a tentative D call TRBD1 (5 bases). V lost 4 bases, J lost 0 bases, and 7 bases lay in between. The CDR3 spans 14 residues. Looked up from germline, CDR1 is MNHNS and CDR2 is SASEGT. CDR3 amino acids: CASSGQGSNQPQHF. Written as DNA, the CDR3 is TGTGCCAGCAGTGGTCAGGGTAGCAATCAGCCCCAGCATTTT.

The chain links TRBV29-1 to TRBJ2-1; D is unresolved. Germline CDR1 reads SQVTM; CDR2 reads ANQGSEA. CDR3 length equals 9 residues. V was shortened by 6 bases and J by 12 bases, with 9 bases between the two germline ends. CDR3 in DNA: TGCAGCGTCCAAAGCCCGCAGTTCTTC. The encoded protein is CSVQSPQFF.

The chain employs TRBV5-4 and TRBJ2-5; 8 bases agree with TRBD1. V lost 0 bases to trimming and J lost 7 bases; unmatched junction nucleotides: 11. Germline-derived CDR1 and CDR2 are SGHNT and YYREEE (reference sequence). The CDR3 runs 16 residues. CDR3 region: CASSLGVGQGAGTQYF. CDR3 in DNA: TGTGCCAGCAGCTTGGGAGTGGGTCAGGGGGCTGGGACCCAGTACTTC.

The chain couples TRBV18 to TRBJ2-7; 8 bases are a match to TRBD2. Looked up from germline, CDR1 is KGHSH and CDR2 is LQKENI. J was trimmed by 3 bases and V by 2 bases; bases with no gene match: 0. This CDR3 comprises 13 residues. The CDR3 reads CASSPAGGYEQYF. The CDR3 coding sequence is TGTGCCAGCTCACCAGCGGGGGGCTACGAGCAGTACTTC. The full variable domain, rest sourced from reference TRBV18 and TRBJ2-7, is NAGVMQNPRHLVRRRGQEARLRCSPMKGHSHVYWYRQLPEEGLKFMVYLQKENIIDESGMPKERFSAEFPKEGPSILRIQQVVRGDSAAYFCASSPAGGYEQYFGPGTRLTVT.

The chain couples TRBV5-1 to TRBJ2-7; 9 bases line up with TRBD1. CDR3 length: 15 residues. Germline V lookup: CDR1 SGHRS, CDR2 YFSETQ. With 3 bases clipped from V and 4 bases from J, the junction kept 8 bases outside the gene matches. For the CDR3, the DNA is TGCGCCAGCAGCTCCCCCGACAGGGGGGTTTACGAGCAGTACTTC. It translates to CASSSPDRGVYEQYF.

The chain links TRBV7-3 to TRBJ2-7; 8 nucleotides line up with TRBD1. Trimming cost V 4 bases and J 2 bases; bases outside gene matches: 4. Germline lookup yields CDR1 SGHTA and CDR2 FQGTGA. CDR3 length: 14 amino acids. The CDR3 DNA reads as TGTGCCAGCAGCTCGGGGGACAGGCCCTACGAGCAGTACTTC. Amino acid sequence: CASSSGDRPYEQYF.

The CDR3 region is CASSFSQGGEKLFF. The CDR3 DNA reads as TGTGCCAGCAGTTTTAGCCAGGGAGGGGAAAAACTGTTTTTT. The chain uses TRBV28 and TRBJ1-4; D might be TRBD1 (5 bases). There are 14 residues in the CDR3. V lost 3 bases, J lost 8 bases, and 13 bases lay in between. Per germline, CDR1 MDHEN and CDR2 SYDVKM.

The chain carries TRBV30 and TRBJ1-2, with 11 positions matching TRBD1. CDR3 length: 14 residues. CDR1 GTSNPN and CDR2 SVGIG come from the germline V gene (reference sequence). After removal of 7 bases from V and 8 bases from J, the junction contained 12 bases not matched to a gene. The CDR3 sequence is CASSFKDRGQGYTF. In nucleotides, the CDR3 is TGTGCCTCCTCCTTCAAGGACAGGGGGCAGGGCTACACCTTC.

On this clone itself: An end of the junction differs from the germline gene, which may be a read error. The V and J genes are TRBV7-9 and TRBJ2-7; 7 bases agree with TRBD1. CDR1 and CDR2 (germline): SEHNR, FQNEAQ (reference sequence). This CDR3 spans 16 amino acids. The CDR3 DNA reads as TGTTCCAGCAGCCCTTCCTTCCGGGACAGTTCCTACGAGCAGTACTTC. It is translated as CSSSPSFRDSSYEQYF.

The chain carries TRBV29-1 and TRBJ2-5, with D tentatively TRBD1 (7 bases). This CDR3 spans 15 amino acids. V was shortened by 4 bases and J by 4 bases, with 19 bases between the two germline ends. CDR1 is SQVTM and CDR2 is ANQGSEA in the germline V gene. Written as DNA, the CDR3 is TGCAGCGTTGGAAGTTTTGGTCAGGGGGGAGAGACCCAGTACTTC. Its translation is CSVGSFGQGGETQYF.

V is TRBV13 and J is TRBJ2-7; 7 bases map to TRBD1. The CDR3 spans 14 residues. Looked up from germline, CDR1 is PRHDT and CDR2 is FYEKMQ (reference sequence). Losses at the gene ends were 5 bases for V and 2 bases for J; bases not matched to a gene: 6. In DNA form, the CDR3 reads TGTGCCAGCAGCATCGGGGACAGTACCTACGAGCAGTACTTC. This gives the protein CASSIGDSTYEQYF.

This chain connects TRBV11-2 to TRBJ2-1; 14 positions match TRBD2. This CDR3 has 15 residues. Germline V gene sequence: CDR1 SGHAT, CDR2 FQNNGV. Trimming cost V 8 bases and J 6 bases; bases outside gene matches: 6. Here the CDR3 DNA reads TGTGCCAGCCTCCCGGGACTAGCGGGAGTCAATGAGCAGTTCTTC. It translates to CASLPGLAGVNEQFF.

This chain links TRBV6-1 with TRBJ1-5; D is possibly TRBD1 (6 bases). CDR1 is MNHNS, CDR2 SASEGT, per germline. V was pared by 7 bases and J by 0 bases, with 10 bases between. CDR3 length: 14 amino acids. The CDR3 loop reads CASNPDSSNQPQHF. CDR3 sequence (DNA): TGTGCCAGCAACCCGGACAGTAGCAATCAGCCCCAGCATTTT.

The chain links TRBV6-1 to TRBJ2-3; 9 nucleotides line up with TRBD1. The ends lost 2 bases at V and 3 bases at J; junction bases unmatched: 12. The CDR3 covers 18 residues. The V gene's germline CDR1 is MNHNS and CDR2 SASEGT. The CDR3 sequence: CASSEKGRDRDKTDTQYF. The DNA of the CDR3 is TGTGCCAGCAGTGAAAAAGGCCGGGACAGGGATAAGACAGATACGCAGTATTTT.

This chain links TRBV28 with TRBJ1-1; possible D gene TRBD1, 5 bases. Germline V lookup: CDR1 MDHEN, CDR2 SYDVKM. The CDR3 is made up of 15 amino acids. Trimming removed 2 bases at V and 3 bases at J, with 13 bases between. CDR3 coding DNA: TGTGCCAGCAGTTTAGGCAGGGAAAAGTACACTGAAGCTTTCTTT. It translates to CASSLGREKYTEAFF.

The chain joins TRBV29-1 to TRBJ2-7, with 8 bases lining up with TRBD2. Per the germline V gene, CDR1 is SQVTM and CDR2 is ANQGSEA. The V segment lost 7 bases and the J segment 2 bases; nucleotides outside the gene matches: 4. The CDR3 length is 12 residues. Here the CDR3 reads CSAGGAPYEQYF. Here the CDR3 DNA reads TGCAGCGCGGGGGGGGCGCCCTACGAGCAGTACTTC.

The chain employs TRBV10-1 and TRBJ2-6; 7 nucleotides line up with TRBD2. Losses at the gene ends were 4 bases for V and 4 bases for J; bases not matched to a gene: 4. CDR3 length: 15 amino acids. The V gene's germline CDR1 is WNHNN and CDR2 SYGVQD (reference sequence). CDR3 sequence (DNA): TGCGCCAGCAGTGCGGGGGGTCTCGGGGCCAACGTCCTGACTTTC. This translates into CASSAGGLGANVLTF.

The chain couples TRBV2 to TRBJ1-2; 11 bases align to TRBD1. This CDR3 contains 15 residues. Per the germline V gene, CDR1 is SNHLY and CDR2 is FYNNEI. The J segment lost 7 bases and the V segment lost 5 bases, leaving 9 bases of the junction unmatched. The CDR3 is CASSKGTGGLFGYTF. Written as DNA, the CDR3 is TGTGCCAGCAGTAAAGGGACAGGGGGTTTATTTGGCTACACCTTC.